This T cell receptor beta chain was obtained from a study of Tregs in tolerant kidney transplant recipients. The CDR3 extends over 16 amino acids. Germline V gene data show CDR1 as SGHTA and CDR2 as FQGTGA. V lost 4 bases, J lost 2 bases, and 14 bases lay in between. Concerning this clone: The antigen remains unidentified.

Here immunoSEQ multiplex PCR was the method, and the copy in TCRdb shows in-frame clones only, minus some. The repertoire holds about 240,000 clones, with 65% to 85% as singletons. Study-level results: Biological reproducibility was not directly addressed, but technical replication error appeared minimal.

The clonotype comes from a human donor in good health. V and J are TRBV7-3 and TRBJ2-2; tentative D call: TRBD1 (6 bases). The sample comprised CD4+ T cells from blood. The CDR3 region is CASSSQGPTNTGELFF. The CDR3 nucleotides read TGTGCCAGCAGCTCCCAGGGGCCAACAAACACCGGGGAGCTGTTTTTT. Looking up the rest from reference TRBV7-3 and TRBJ2-2 gives the full variable domain: GAGVSQTPSNKVTEKGKYVELRCDPISGHTALYWYRQSLGQGPEFLIYFQGTGAADDSGLPNDRFFAVRPEGSVSTLKIQRTERGDSAVYLCASSSQGPTNTGELFFGEGSRLTVL.